A selection of T cell receptor beta chains follows, all from one sample in a study of blood T cell repertoires in COVID-19. Here immunoSEQ multiplex PCR was the method, and the copy in TCRdb shows in-frame clones only, minus some. The sample carries 300,000 to 400,000 clones, approximately 88% recorded once. Sequencing was performed on PBMCs or T cells enriched from blood (not recorded which). The receptor source for this set is a man aged 55 to 70 who had recovered from COVID-19. CDR3s include the opening cysteine and the closing phenylalanine or tryptophan. Fields, in order: clone size, J gene, V gene, D gene, CDR3 protein, CDR3 DNA. The D gene is left open where the match is weak. Expanded clones get a size class; other rows say once, few or many, or leave the size out.

abundance: NA; j_gene: TRBJ1-1; v_gene: TRBV29-1; d_gene: NA; CDR3aa: CSVVVQNTEAFF; CDR3nt: TGCAGCGTCGTCGTACAGAACACTGAAGCTTTCTTT
abundance: NA; j_gene: TRBJ2-1; v_gene: TRBV9; d_gene: TRBD2; CDR3aa: CASSLASGSSYNEQFF; CDR3nt: TGTGCCAGCAGCTTGGCTAGCGGGAGCTCCTACAATGAGCAGTTCTTC
abundance: NA; j_gene: TRBJ2-1; v_gene: TRBV5-1; d_gene: NA; CDR3aa: CASSVGQPYNEQFF; CDR3nt: TGCGCCAGCAGCGTCGGACAGCCCTACAATGAGCAGTTCTTC
abundance: NA; j_gene: TRBJ1-6; v_gene: TRBV6-5; d_gene: TRBD1; CDR3aa: CASSWTTGGGSPLHF; CDR3nt: TGTGCCAGCAGTTGGACGACAGGGGGAGGGTCACCCCTCCACTTT
abundance: NA; j_gene: TRBJ2-1; v_gene: TRBV6-5; d_gene: NA; CDR3aa: CASSSHPRAIRSEQFF; CDR3nt: TGTGCCAGCAGTTCCCACCCCAGGGCGATTCGGAGTGAGCAGTTCTTC
abundance: NA; j_gene: TRBJ2-7; v_gene: TRBV7-3; d_gene: NA; CDR3aa: CASSLSRDNEQYF; CDR3nt: TGTGCCAGCAGCCTATCTCGGGACAACGAGCAGTACTTC
abundance: once; j_gene: TRBJ2-3; v_gene: TRBV10-3; d_gene: TRBD2; CDR3aa: CAIRKGRELSTDTQYF; CDR3nt: TGTGCCATCAGGAAGGGGCGGGAGCTTAGCACAGATACGCAGTATTTT
abundance: NA; j_gene: TRBJ2-7; v_gene: TRBV28; d_gene: TRBD2; CDR3aa: CASSYPASGSYEQYF; CDR3nt: TGTGCCAGCAGCTACCCGGCTAGCGGCTCCTACGAGCAGTACTTC
abundance: NA; j_gene: TRBJ2-3; v_gene: TRBV7-6; d_gene: TRBD2; CDR3aa: CASSLALAGSTDTQYF; CDR3nt: TGTGCCAGCAGCTTAGCACTAGCGGGATCCACAGATACGCAGTATTTT
abundance: NA; j_gene: TRBJ2-1; v_gene: TRBV7-6; d_gene: NA; CDR3aa: CASSGPPGGPYNEQFF; CDR3nt: TGTGCCAGCAGCGGCCCTCCCGGCGGTCCCTACAATGAGCAGTTCTTC
abundance: NA; j_gene: TRBJ2-1; v_gene: TRBV2; d_gene: NA; CDR3aa: CASSQGYNNEQFF; CDR3nt: TGTGCCAGCAGCCAGGGCTACAACAATGAGCAGTTCTTC
abundance: NA; j_gene: TRBJ2-1; v_gene: TRBV7-9; d_gene: NA; CDR3aa: CASSLRNPRGLVSDEQFF; CDR3nt: TGTGCCAGCAGCTTGCGGAACCCGCGGGGTTTAGTTAGTGATGAGCAGTTCTTC
abundance: NA; j_gene: TRBJ1-5; v_gene: TRBV18; d_gene: TRBD1; CDR3aa: CASSLFGQGENQPQHF; CDR3nt: TGTGCCAGCTCTCTTTTTGGACAGGGGGAGAATCAGCCCCAGCATTTT
abundance: NA; j_gene: TRBJ2-6; v_gene: TRBV30; d_gene: TRBD2; CDR3aa: CAWSVPGPRSGSSSGANVLTF; CDR3nt: TGTGCCTGGAGTGTACCGGGCCCTCGGAGCGGGAGTTCGTCTGGGGCCAACGTCCTGACTTTC
abundance: NA; j_gene: TRBJ2-7; v_gene: TRBV2; d_gene: TRBD2; CDR3aa: CASIGTSGISYEQYF; CDR3nt: TGTGCCAGCATTGGGACTAGCGGGATCTCCTACGAGCAGTACTTC
abundance: NA; j_gene: TRBJ1-2; v_gene: TRBV5-1; d_gene: NA; CDR3aa: CASSLTGQGAESKLYGYTF; CDR3nt: TGCGCCAGCAGCTTGACGGGACAAGGGGCCGAATCCAAGTTATATGGCTACACCTTC
abundance: few; j_gene: TRBJ2-7; v_gene: TRBV28; d_gene: NA; CDR3aa: CASSTSAGLYEQYF; CDR3nt: TGTGCCAGCTCTACCTCGGCAGGCCTCTACGAGCAGTACTTC
abundance: few; j_gene: TRBJ1-1; v_gene: TRBV10-1; d_gene: NA; CDR3aa: CASSDGGADTEAFF; CDR3nt: TGCGCCAGCAGTGACGGGGGGGCGGACACTGAAGCTTTCTTT
abundance: NA; j_gene: TRBJ2-7; v_gene: TRBV24-1; d_gene: TRBD2; CDR3aa: CATSAGGGYEQYF; CDR3nt: TGTGCCACCAGTGCGGGAGGAGGCTACGAGCAGTACTTC
abundance: NA; j_gene: TRBJ1-6; v_gene: TRBV7-2; d_gene: NA; CDR3aa: CASSLGGGTNSPLHF; CDR3nt: TGTGCCAGCAGCTTAGGTGGGGGGACCAATTCACCCCTCCACTTT
abundance: NA; j_gene: TRBJ1-3; v_gene: TRBV3-1/TRBV3-2; d_gene: NA; CDR3aa: CASSPRGAGNTIYF; CDR3nt: TGTGCCAGCAGCCCGCGGGGGGCTGGAAACACCATATATTTT
abundance: once; j_gene: TRBJ1-1; v_gene: TRBV5-1; d_gene: TRBD1; CDR3aa: CASSLLGQGLHTEAFF; CDR3nt: TGCGCCAGCAGCTTGCTGGGACAGGGGCTTCACACTGAAGCTTTCTTT
abundance: few; j_gene: TRBJ1-5; v_gene: TRBV5-1; d_gene: TRBD1; CDR3aa: CASSLGGTGNQPQHF; CDR3nt: TGCGCCAGCAGCTTGGGAGGGACAGGCAATCAGCCCCAGCATTTT
abundance: NA; j_gene: TRBJ1-1; v_gene: TRBV10-3; d_gene: NA; CDR3aa: CAISSSGQNTEAFF; CDR3nt: TGTGCCATCAGTTCATCCGGACAGAACACTGAAGCTTTCTTT
abundance: NA; j_gene: TRBJ2-3; v_gene: TRBV5-1; d_gene: TRBD1; CDR3aa: CASSTGQGTDTQYF; CDR3nt: TGCGCCAGCAGCACGGGACAGGGTACAGATACGCAGTATTTT
abundance: NA; j_gene: TRBJ2-4; v_gene: TRBV6-6; d_gene: NA; CDR3aa: CASSYEALAKNIQYF; CDR3nt: TGTGCCAGCAGTTATGAGGCCTTAGCCAAAAACATTCAGTACTTC
abundance: NA; j_gene: TRBJ2-5; v_gene: TRBV19; d_gene: TRBD2; CDR3aa: CASSIGGETQYF; CDR3nt: TGTGCCAGTAGTATCGGGGGGGAGACCCAGTACTTC
abundance: NA; j_gene: TRBJ2-7; v_gene: TRBV19; d_gene: NA; CDR3aa: CASSIGQGGQPYF; CDR3nt: TGTGCCAGTAGTATAGGTCAAGGAGGGCAGCCGTACTTC
abundance: NA; j_gene: TRBJ1-1; v_gene: TRBV20-1; d_gene: NA; CDR3aa: CSGQWNTEAFF; CDR3nt: TGCAGTGGTCAGTGGAACACTGAAGCTTTCTTT
abundance: NA; j_gene: TRBJ2-7; v_gene: TRBV7-2; d_gene: TRBD1; CDR3aa: CASGIDRGYTYEQYF; CDR3nt: TGTGCCAGCGGGATCGACAGGGGTTATACCTACGAGCAGTACTTC
abundance: NA; j_gene: TRBJ1-4; v_gene: TRBV7-2; d_gene: TRBD1; CDR3aa: CASSTDRGKEKLFF; CDR3nt: TGTGCCAGCAGTACGGACAGGGGGAAGGAAAAACTGTTTTTT
abundance: NA; j_gene: TRBJ1-2; v_gene: TRBV24-1; d_gene: TRBD1; CDR3aa: CATSEGGQGGYGYTF; CDR3nt: TGTGCCACCAGTGAGGGCGGACAGGGTGGCTATGGCTACACCTTC
abundance: NA; j_gene: TRBJ1-2; v_gene: TRBV9; d_gene: NA; CDR3aa: CASSVDNRVGYGYTF; CDR3nt: TGTGCCAGCAGCGTAGATAACAGGGTGGGCTATGGCTACACCTTC